The TCR beta chain under discussion was sequenced for a study of cytomegalovirus exposure and HLA in healthy donors. Per germline, CDR1 SEHNR and CDR2 FQNEAQ (reference sequence). V lost 1 base to trimming and J lost 6 bases, with 10 bases between them. The CDR3 has 14 residues. Whole-study results and caveats: The productive fraction for most TCR beta V segments was about 87% or about 30% in an earlier analysis.

PCR was performed using 60 Vbeta and 13 Jbeta primers. Sequencing used immunoSEQ multiplex PCR; TCRdb keeps in-frame clones, though not all of them. This repertoire shows about 160,000 clones, around 80% found once; its top ten account for roughly 1.4%. This clone was counted a few times. No antigen is known for it. The clonotype comes from a man aged 35 to 55 in good health and CMV-seronegative. Sequencing was performed on PBMCs. The rearrangement links TRBV7-9 to TRBJ1-5; TRBD1 might be the D (5 bases). The CDR3 loop is CASSLDQGGQPQHF. CDR3 nucleotides: TGTGCCAGCAGCTTAGACCAGGGCGGTCAGCCCCAGCATTTT. Looking up the rest from reference TRBV7-9 and TRBJ1-5 gives the full variable domain: DTGVSQNPRHKITKRGQNVTFRCDPISEHNRLYWYRQTLGQGPEFLTYFQNEAQLEKSRLLSDRFSAERPKGSFSTLEIQRTEQGDSAMYLCASSLDQGGQPQHFGDGTRLSIL.